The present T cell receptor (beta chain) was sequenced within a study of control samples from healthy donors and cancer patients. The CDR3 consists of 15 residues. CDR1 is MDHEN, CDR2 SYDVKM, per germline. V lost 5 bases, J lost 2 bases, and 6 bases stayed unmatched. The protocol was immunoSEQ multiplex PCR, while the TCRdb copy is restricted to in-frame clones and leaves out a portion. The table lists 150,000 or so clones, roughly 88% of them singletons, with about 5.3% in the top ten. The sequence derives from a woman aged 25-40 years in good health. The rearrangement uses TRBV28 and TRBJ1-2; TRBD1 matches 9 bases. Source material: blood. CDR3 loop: CASSETGTGNYGYTF. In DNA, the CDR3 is TGTGCCAGCAGTGAAACCGGGACAGGGAACTATGGCTACACCTTC.